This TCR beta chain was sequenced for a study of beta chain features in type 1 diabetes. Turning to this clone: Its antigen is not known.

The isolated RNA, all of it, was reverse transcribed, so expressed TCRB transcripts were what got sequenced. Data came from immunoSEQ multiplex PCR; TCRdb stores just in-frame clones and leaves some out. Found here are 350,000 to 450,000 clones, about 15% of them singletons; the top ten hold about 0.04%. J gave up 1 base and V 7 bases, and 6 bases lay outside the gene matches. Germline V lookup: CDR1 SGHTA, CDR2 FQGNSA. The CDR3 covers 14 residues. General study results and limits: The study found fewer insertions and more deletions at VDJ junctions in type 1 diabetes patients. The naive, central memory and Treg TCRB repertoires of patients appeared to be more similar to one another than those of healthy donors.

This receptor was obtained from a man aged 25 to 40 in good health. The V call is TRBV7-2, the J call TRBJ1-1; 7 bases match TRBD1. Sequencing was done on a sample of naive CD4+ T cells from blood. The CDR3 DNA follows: TGTGCCAGCATCGCCGGGACAGCGAACACTGAAGCTTTCTTT. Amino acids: CASIAGTANTEAFF.